These 31 T cell receptor beta chains were sequenced from one sample in a study of OX40 agonist ivuxolimab in advanced cancers. Sequencing used immunoSEQ multiplex PCR; TCRdb keeps in-frame clones, though not all of them. The profile shows about 41,000 clones, roughly 86% of them singletons. Sequenced here: CD4+ or CD8+ T cells sorted from blood, sampled in a trial of the OX40 agonist ivuxolimab. These receptor sequences come from an adult with an advanced solid tumor such as melanoma, head and neck, liver or kidney cancer.

CDR3 coding DNA: TGTGCCAGCAGTGGAGGAGAGACCCAGTACTTC. It encodes CASSGGETQYF. The chain links TRBV6-5 to TRBJ2-5, with a possible D match to TRBD2 (5 bases). CDR1 and CDR2 from the germline V gene are MNHEY and SVGAGI. The CDR3 consists of 11 residues. V gave up 5 bases and J gave up 4 bases, with 5 bases separating them.

The chain recombines TRBV18 with TRBJ2-3; 7 nucleotides align to TRBD2. Germline-derived CDR1 and CDR2 are KGHSH and LQKENI. The CDR3 totals 14 residues. Germline trimming cut 2 bases from V and 7 bases from J; bases unmatched to any gene: 6. The CDR3 DNA follows: TGTGCCAGCTCACCATACGAAGCGGGGAATACGCAGTATTTT. Its protein is CASSPYEAGNTQYF.

The V call is TRBV7-2, the J call TRBJ2-5; 8 bases fit TRBD2. V shed 4 bases, J shed 4 bases, and the junction held 11 bases outside the gene matches. This CDR3 is built from 16 residues. Germline loops: CDR1 SGHTA, CDR2 FQGNSA. The CDR3 reads CASSSRSAGVRETQYF. The CDR3 bases are TGTGCCAGCAGCTCGCGATCAGCGGGAGTAAGAGAGACCCAGTACTTC.

This clone was observed a single time. The J gene is TRBJ2-7, the V gene TRBV9; D possibly matches TRBD1 or TRBD2 (7 bases each). The V gene's germline CDR1 is SGDLS and CDR2 YYNGEE. V gave up 0 bases and J gave up 5 bases, with 15 bases separating them. This CDR3 has 15 residues. This CDR3 is CASSVGIRGGHEQYF. CDR3 nucleotide sequence: TGTGCCAGCAGCGTAGGTATCAGGGGGGGCCACGAGCAGTACTTC.

The chain couples TRBV7-2 to TRBJ2-5; D may correspond to TRBD1 or TRBD2 (5 bases each). Germline values: CDR1 SGHTA, CDR2 FQGNSA. This CDR3 contains 13 residues. V lost 5 bases to trimming and J lost 5 bases, with 12 bases between them. DNA for the CDR3: TGTGCCAGCAGCCCCGTTTGGGGGGAGACCCAGTACTTC. Its translation: CASSPVWGETQYF.

The chain joins TRBV9 to TRBJ1-3; D may be TRBD1 (6 bases). The CDR3 contains 17 residues. Germline-derived CDR1 and CDR2 are SGDLS and YYNGEE. V gave up 2 bases and J gave up 0 bases, with 15 bases separating them. CDR3 sequence: CASSVTGLLSSGNTIYF. DNA for the CDR3: TGTGCCAGCAGCGTCACAGGGCTTCTAAGCTCTGGAAACACCATATATTTT.

CDR3 amino acids: CASIGQGASNYGYTF. As DNA, the CDR3 is TGTGCCAGCATAGGGCAGGGGGCGTCGAACTATGGCTACACCTTC. This chain connects TRBV6-6 to TRBJ1-2; 8 bases match TRBD1. This CDR3 contains 15 residues. The V gene's germline CDR1 is MNHNY and CDR2 SVGAGI (reference sequence). V trimming: 7 bases; J trimming: 2 bases; junction bases outside the gene matches: 9.

The chain has TRBV7-9 and TRBJ1-2; D is perhaps TRBD1 (5 bases). The V end was cut by 5 bases, the J end by 0 bases, with 13 bases between. Germline assignment: CDR1 SEHNR and CDR2 FQNEAQ (reference sequence). The CDR3 extends over 15 amino acids. CDR3 protein: CASSITGTANYGYTF. Written as DNA, the CDR3 is TGTGCCAGCAGCATTACCGGGACGGCTAACTATGGCTACACCTTC.

The chain is built from TRBV29-1 and TRBJ2-1, with D tentatively TRBD2 (5 bases). This CDR3 comprises 14 residues. Per the germline V gene, CDR1 is SQVTM and CDR2 is ANQGSEA. With 6 bases removed from V and 0 bases from J, the gap between germline ends came to 12 bases. The CDR3 loop reads CSVGSGSSYNEQFF. DNA for the CDR3: TGCAGCGTAGGAAGCGGAAGCTCCTACAATGAGCAGTTCTTC.

The gene calls are TRBV19 and TRBJ2-7; D ambiguous. The CDR3 is 12 residues long. V shed 6 bases and J shed 6 bases, with 12 bases lying between them. Germline lookup yields CDR1 LNHDA and CDR2 SQIVND (reference sequence). CDR3 sequence reads: CASRPQWGEQYF. In DNA, the CDR3 is TGTGCCAGTAGACCACAGTGGGGCGAGCAGTACTTC.

V and J are TRBV7-8 and TRBJ2-3; 8 bases match TRBD2. CDR1 SGHVS and CDR2 FQNEAQ come from the germline V gene. V was clipped by 5 bases and J by 1 base; unmatched bases: 8. CDR3 length: 16 residues. The CDR3 DNA reads as TGTGCCAGCAGCCTGGCCCTAGCGGGTGGCACAGATACGCAGTATTTT. This encodes CASSLALAGGTDTQYF.

The genes are TRBV6-1 and TRBJ1-1; no clear D. This CDR3 has 13 amino acids. Germline loops: CDR1 MNHNS, CDR2 SASEGT. The germline V and J ends were trimmed by 0 bases and 11 bases, with 13 bases remaining between them. The CDR3, as DNA: TGTGCCAGCAGTGAAGCCCTACAGTTTGACGCTTTCTTT. Its protein is CASSEALQFDAFF.

The chain recombines TRBV6-1 with TRBJ1-4, with D possibly being TRBD1 (5 bases). CDR3 size: 14 residues. Between the trimmed V and J ends, which lost 2 bases and 7 bases, there was a span of 11 bases. Germline V gives CDR1 MNHNS, CDR2 SASEGT. Here the CDR3 DNA reads TGTGCCAGCAGTGAATGGGGGAAGAGTGAAAAACTGTTTTTT. It encodes CASSEWGKSEKLFF.

The sample holds one count of this clone. The chain links TRBV11-3 to TRBJ2-7; 7 bases agree with TRBD2. CDR1 SGHNT and CDR2 YENEEA come from the germline V gene. CDR3 length: 14 amino acids. The trim removed 3 bases at V and 6 bases at J, leaving 8 bases unmatched. CDR3 coding DNA: TGTGCCAGCAGCTTCGGGCGGGAGCTTGGCGAGCAGTACTTC. This encodes CASSFGRELGEQYF.

In this sample, this clone is medium-sized. The chain couples TRBV27 to TRBJ1-1, with D possibly TRBD1 on 6 matching bases. CDR1 MNHEY and CDR2 SMNVEV come from the germline V gene (reference sequence). The CDR3 loop spans 14 amino acids. V was shortened by 5 bases and J by 5 bases, with 15 bases between the two germline ends. The chain's CDR3 is CASSPQGMATEAFF. The CDR3 bases are TGTGCCAGCAGTCCCCAGGGGATGGCTACTGAAGCTTTCTTT.

CDR3 nucleotide sequence: TGTGCCAGCTCACCACCGGGAAGGGTAAATATGGGAATCTATGGCTACACCTTC. Protein product: CASSPPGRVNMGIYGYTF. The V gene is TRBV18, the J gene TRBJ1-2; D call uncertain. Germline CDR1 and CDR2: KGHSH and LQKENI. This CDR3 has 18 residues. Deletions cut 0 bases from V and 4 bases from J, with 21 bases between.

This chain joins TRBV27 and TRBJ2-1, with D hard to call. Trimming shortened V by 2 bases and J by 0 bases, and 11 bases separated the two germline ends. Germline V gene lookup returns CDR1 MNHEY and CDR2 SMNVEV (reference sequence). The CDR3 is 16 residues long. CDR3 in DNA: TGTGCCAGCAGTTTACGGGCTACCGGCTCCTACAATGAGCAGTTCTTC. Translation gives CASSLRATGSYNEQFF.

The chain employs TRBV4-1 and TRBJ2-1; TRBD2 agrees at 8 bases. The trim removed 7 bases at V and 7 bases at J, leaving 15 bases unmatched. Germline V lookup: CDR1 MGHRA, CDR2 YSYEKL. The CDR3 is 16 residues long. CDR3 residues: CASTALVLAGGNEQFF. In nucleotides, the CDR3 is TGCGCCAGCACCGCCTTGGTCCTAGCGGGTGGAAATGAGCAGTTCTTC.

The chain is built from TRBV10-3 and TRBJ2-1, with D unresolved. The CDR3 runs to 11 residues. The ends were cut back, 6 bases at V and 8 bases at J, with 8 bases in the middle. Per the germline V gene, CDR1 is ENHRY and CDR2 is SYGVKD. DNA for the CDR3: TGTGCCATCAGCACCCTCTATGAGCAGTTCTTC. Amino acid sequence: CAISTLYEQFF.

The chain couples TRBV29-1 to TRBJ2-5; the match to TRBD2 covers 7 bases. Germline lookup yields CDR1 SQVTM and CDR2 ANQGSEA. V lost 4 bases to trimming and J lost 2 bases; unmatched junction nucleotides: 10. CDR3 size: 15 residues. CDR3 in DNA: TGCAGCGTTGCCCGGATGACTAGCCCACAAGAGACCCAGTACTTC. It yields the protein CSVARMTSPQETQYF.

This clone appeared a single time. CDR3 coding DNA: TGTGCCAGCAGTTACCCAGCGGGAGGAGAGACCCAGTACTTC. Amino acid sequence: CASSYPAGGETQYF. The chain uses TRBV6-6 and TRBJ2-5; 9 bases align to TRBD2. CDR3 length: 14 residues. Germline values: CDR1 MNHNY, CDR2 SVGAGI (reference sequence). The ends lost 2 bases at V and 4 bases at J; junction bases unmatched: 2.

The genes are TRBV11-2 and TRBJ1-2, with 7 nucleotides matching TRBD1. The germline gives CDR1 SGHAT, CDR2 FQNNGV. V was clipped by 5 bases and J by 5 bases; unmatched bases: 17. The CDR3 extends over 17 amino acids. The CDR3 is CASSPSVVGQPRYGYTF. The CDR3 nucleotides read TGTGCCAGCAGCCCCTCGGTAGTGGGACAGCCGCGATATGGCTACACCTTC.

The CDR3 protein is CASSRGSAGDEQYF. CDR3 nucleotides: TGTGCCAGCTCACGAGGGTCGGCGGGAGACGAGCAGTACTTC. The chain employs TRBV18 and TRBJ2-7; 7 bases agree with TRBD2. This CDR3 contains 14 residues. With 4 bases clipped from V and 5 bases from J, the junction kept 8 bases outside the gene matches. Germline V gene lookup returns CDR1 KGHSH and CDR2 LQKENI.

This clone was observed once. The V and J genes are TRBV25-1 and TRBJ1-1, with D hard to call. The CDR3 runs 11 residues. V was trimmed by 6 bases and J by 0 bases, leaving 2 bases between them. Germline CDR1 is MGHDK and CDR2 is SYGVNS. The CDR3 spells CASSMNTEAFF. The CDR3 nucleotides are TGTGCCAGCAGCATGAACACTGAAGCTTTCTTT.

The chain couples TRBV10-1 to TRBJ2-7, with D tentatively TRBD2 (6 bases). The CDR3 totals 14 residues. Germline CDR1 is WNHNN and CDR2 is SYGVQD (reference sequence). Trimming removed 3 bases at V and 3 bases at J, with 12 bases between. The CDR3 loop reads CASSDHGRVYEQYF. CDR3 in DNA: TGCGCCAGCAGTGATCACGGGAGAGTCTACGAGCAGTACTTC.

This clone was recorded once. J is TRBJ2-1 and V is TRBV4-1, with 8 nucleotides matching TRBD1. In germline, CDR1 is MGHRA, CDR2 YSYEKL. The CDR3 runs to 16 residues. V lost 4 bases and J lost 2; bases outside the gene matches: 7. DNA for the CDR3: TGCGCCAGCAGCCTGGGGACAGGTGGAACCTACAATGAGCAGTTCTTC. Amino acid sequence: CASSLGTGGTYNEQFF.

The chain is built from TRBV29-1 and TRBJ2-7, with D uncertain. Germline CDR1 reads SQVTM; CDR2 reads ANQGSEA. CDR3 size: 12 residues. V was shortened by 2 bases and J by 7 bases, with 12 bases between the two germline ends. The CDR3 nucleotides are TGCAGCGTTGAACGGATAGGGAAGGAGCAGTACTTC. Residues: CSVERIGKEQYF.

This chain connects TRBV28 to TRBJ1-1; D is ambiguous. The germline CDR1 and CDR2 sequences are MDHEN and SYDVKM. V was clipped by 5 bases and J by 0 bases, with 7 bases between them. CDR3 length: 13 residues. The CDR3 DNA is TGTGCCAGCAGTATCGGGGTGAACACTGAAGCTTTCTTT. This translates into CASSIGVNTEAFF.

The CDR3 reads CASSQTTEETQYF. The CDR3 DNA reads TGTGCCAGCTCACAAACGACAGAAGAGACCCAGTACTTC. The V gene is TRBV18, the J gene TRBJ2-5, with a tentative D call TRBD1 (5 bases). This CDR3 is 13 amino acids long. V was shortened by 4 bases and J by 3 bases, with 9 bases between the two germline ends. Germline V gives CDR1 KGHSH, CDR2 LQKENI.

The chain combines TRBV7-6 with TRBJ2-5; TRBD1 matches 9 bases. In germline, CDR1 is SGHVS, CDR2 FNYEAQ. V lost 3 bases and J lost 6; bases outside the gene matches: 5. The CDR3 sequence is 14 residues long. CDR3 loop: CASSLGQGGKTQYF. In DNA, the CDR3 is TGTGCCAGCAGCTTGGGACAGGGTGGCAAGACCCAGTACTTC.

This rearrangement joins TRBV6-1 to TRBJ1-6; a possible D gene is TRBD1 (6 bases). The CDR3 spans 12 residues. Germline values: CDR1 MNHNS, CDR2 SASEGT. V lost 10 bases and J 9 bases, leaving 13 bases between the germline ends. CDR3 loop: CATQVGGSPLHF. CDR3 DNA: TGTGCCACACAAGTAGGGGGTTCACCCCTCCACTTT.